The 25 T cell receptor beta chains below come from one sample, sequenced in a study of read filtering for tumor transcriptome and immune sequencing. From roughly 400 ng of RNA, a library with molecular barcoded alpha/delta and beta/gamma adaptors was made. TCRdb reprocessed the reads with MiXCR, giving one entry per CDR3 protein. The data contain approximately 40,000 distinct CDR3 sequences, about 14% of them seen just once; the ten biggest clones take up around 19%. Sequenced material: a population of CD138-negative cells sorted from bone marrow. The source is a donor over 35 with multiple myeloma.

In regard to this clonotype: A far more abundant clone sits one base away, making this likely a read error. This sequence joins TRBV28 and TRBJ1-5, with TRBD1 matching 9 bases. CDR3 size: 14 residues. Per germline, CDR1 MDHEN and CDR2 SYDVKM. With 9 bases clipped from V and 4 bases from J, the junction kept 7 bases outside the gene matches. CDR3 in amino acids: CARVIGQGNQPQHF. The DNA of the CDR3 is TGTGCCAGAGTAATAGGACAGGGGAATCAGCCCCAGCATTTT.

The sample holds many counts of this clonotype. The rearrangement joins TRBV7-3 to TRBJ2-5, with D perhaps TRBD1 (5 bases). V was cut by 2 bases and J by 2 bases, with 9 bases left in between. This CDR3 has 14 residues. CDR1 and CDR2 (germline): SGHTA, FQGTGA. In DNA form, the CDR3 reads TGTGCCAGCAGCTTATTGGGGCAGCAAGAGACCCAGTACTTC. Amino acid sequence: CASSLLGQQETQYF.

This clonotype was found a few times. This chain links TRBV29-1 with TRBJ2-2, with TRBD1 matching over 8 bases. The V and J ends lost 1 base and 6 bases, in that order; junction bases with no gene match: 13. This CDR3 contains 17 residues. The germline V gene encodes CDR1 SQVTM and CDR2 ANQGSEA. CDR3 in amino acids: CSVEAFAGTGEAGELFF. DNA for the CDR3: TGCAGCGTTGAAGCCTTTGCCGGGACAGGAGAAGCCGGGGAGCTGTTTTTT.

As to this clonotype: This may be a read error: a much more frequent sequence differs by one nucleotide. This CDR3 fails to terminate in the conserved phenylalanine or tryptophan, so it likely reflects a read error. The chain couples TRBV24-1 to TRBJ2-4; unclear D gene. TRBJ2-1 explains the end of the DNA better; the J call may be wrong. The CDR3 is made up of 8 amino acids. CDR1 and CDR2 (germline): KGHDR, SFDVKD. This CDR3 is CATSGQFL. For the CDR3, the DNA is TGTGCCACCAGCGGACAGTTCCTC.

The chain employs TRBV6-2 or TRBV6-3 and TRBJ2-1; 8 bases line up with TRBD2. The V segment lost 2 bases and the J segment 2 bases; nucleotides outside the gene matches: 11. The CDR3 sequence is 18 residues long. Germline loops: CDR1 MNHEY, CDR2 SVGEGT. CDR3 sequence reads: CASSYRRVGGEPYNEQFF. In nucleotides, the CDR3 is TGTGCCAGCAGTTACCGTCGGGTCGGGGGGGAGCCCTACAATGAGCAGTTCTTC.

A word on this clonotype: A much larger clone differs from this one at a single base, so this may be a read error. This rearrangement joins TRBV20-1 to TRBJ2-7, with D unresolved. The V and J ends lost 3 bases and 5 bases respectively, with 23 bases between them. The germline V gene encodes CDR1 DFQATT and CDR2 SNEGSKA (reference sequence). The CDR3 covers 16 residues. The CDR3 spells CSARGMVVRVAHEQYF. The CDR3, as DNA: TGCAGTGCTAGGGGGATGGTGGTCCGGGTGGCCCACGAGCAGTACTTC.

As concerns this clonotype: A much larger clonotype is one base distant, so this may be a read error. The rearrangement uses TRBV7-2 and TRBJ1-1; 9 bases are a match to TRBD1. This CDR3 region has 15 residues. Germline CDR1 SGHTA, CDR2 FQGNSA. The CDR3 DNA reads as TGTGCCAGCGGGGGGGACAGGGCCGTGAACACTGGAGCTTTCTTT. Protein product: CASGGDRAVNTGAFF.

This clonotype was picked up many times. V usage is TRBV19 and J usage is TRBJ2-2; TRBD1 agrees at 8 bases. CDR3 size: 15 residues. Germline V gives CDR1 LNHDA, CDR2 SQIVND (reference sequence). V dropped 7 bases and J dropped 6; count of bases not matched to a gene: 10. As DNA, the CDR3 is TGTGCCAGTACCATGGGGGCAGGGGGCTCCGGGGAGCTGTTTTTT. This translates into CASTMGAGGSGELFF.

In its sample, this clonotype was seen many times. The rearrangement links TRBV7-8 to TRBJ1-3, with D perhaps TRBD1 (6 bases). Looked up from germline, CDR1 is SGHVS and CDR2 is FQNEAQ. The CDR3 contains 15 residues. Deletions cut 2 bases from V and 4 bases from J, with 12 bases between. The CDR3 nucleotides read TGTGCCAGCAGCTTACCGGGGGCGCGAGGAAACACCATATATTTT. Amino acid sequence: CASSLPGARGNTIYF.

Comment on this clonotype: This sequence may be a read error, since a much larger clone differs from it by one base. In DNA form, the CDR3 reads TGTGCCAGCATCTTACACGGGGCGTTGGCAGATACGCAGTATTTT. It is translated as CASILHGALADTQYF. The chain carries TRBV7-8 and TRBJ2-3; D tentatively reads TRBD1 or TRBD2 (5 bases each). This CDR3 comprises 15 residues. Germline loops: CDR1 SGHVS, CDR2 FQNEAQ.

This clonotype showed up just once. Only one base separates this from a far larger clonotype, so it likely reflects a read error. V gene TRBV5-8 combines with J gene TRBJ1-1; D is unclear. The CDR3 covers 13 residues. Germline V lookup: CDR1 SGHTS, CDR2 YDEGEE. In DNA, the CDR3 is TGTGCCAGCAGCTTGGACCTGAACACTGGAGCTTTCTTT. Protein product: CASSLDLNTGAFF. Full variable domain (remainder filled in from reference TRBV5-8 and TRBJ1-1): EAGVTQSPTHLIKTRGQQATLRCSPISGHTSVYWYQQALGLGLQFLLWYDEGEERNRGNFPPRFSGRQFPNYSSELNVNALELEDSALYLCASSLDLNTGAFFGQGTRLTVV.

The sample holds a few counts of this clonotype. This chain links TRBV6-5 with TRBJ1-3, with D possibly matching TRBD1 (5 bases). V was pared by 6 bases and J by 1 base, with 10 bases between. The CDR3 runs 14 residues. In germline, CDR1 is MNHEY, CDR2 SVGAGI. The DNA of the CDR3 is TGTGCCAGCAGCCAAAGACAGTCTGGAAACACCATATATTTT. It codes for CASSQRQSGNTIYF.

This chain joins TRBV11-1 and TRBJ2-5, with 7 positions matching TRBD1. This CDR3 contains 16 residues. The V gene's germline CDR1 is SGHAT and CDR2 FQDESV (reference sequence). V lost 5 bases and J lost 5; bases outside the gene matches: 14. The CDR3 region is CASSPTTGSVRETQYF. CDR3 bases: TGTGCCAGCAGCCCCACGACAGGGTCCGTTAGGGAGACCCAGTACTTC.

This clonotype showed up many times. The chain links TRBV29-1 to TRBJ2-3; D gene ambiguous. The V and J ends lost 3 bases and 5 bases respectively, with 9 bases between them. CDR1 SQVTM and CDR2 ANQGSEA come from the germline V gene. The CDR3 runs to 12 residues. For the CDR3, the DNA is TGCAGCGTTGAGGGAAGCCGAGATACGCAGTATTTT. This encodes CSVEGSRDTQYF.

This clonotype was counted at least ten times. The rearrangement links TRBV27 to TRBJ2-3; 8 nucleotides line up with TRBD1. CDR3 length equals 15 residues. V lost 3 bases, J lost 6 bases, and 8 bases stayed unmatched. CDR1 and CDR2 from the germline V gene are MNHEY and SMNVEV (reference sequence). The CDR3 protein is CASSFGQGIGDTQYF. CDR3 DNA: TGTGCCAGCAGTTTTGGACAGGGAATCGGGGATACGCAGTATTTT.

This clonotype was counted ten times or more. This chain links TRBV6-2 or TRBV6-3 with TRBJ2-3; 7 bases line up with TRBD1. The length of the CDR3 is 16 residues. V lost 5 bases to trimming and J lost 8 bases; unmatched junction nucleotides: 16. CDR1 is MNHEY, CDR2 SVGEGT, per germline. CDR3 sequence (DNA): TGTGCCAGCAGTAGACAGGGAAGCGTCCTGATGGGTACGCAGTATTTT. It is translated as CASSRQGSVLMGTQYF.

This clonotype was seen at least ten times. The chain has TRBV18 and TRBJ2-2; TRBD2 might be the D (6 bases). Trimming removed 1 base from V and 1 base from J, with 16 bases in between. The CDR3 covers 18 residues. Germline V gene lookup returns CDR1 KGHSH and CDR2 LQKENI. This CDR3 reads CASSPRPQRALNTGELFF. CDR3 DNA sequence: TGTGCCAGCTCACCACGCCCCCAGCGGGCATTGAACACCGGGGAGCTGTTTTTT.

Worth noting for this clonotype: Given a much more abundant clone one base away, this may be a read error. The V call is TRBV6-6, the J call TRBJ2-2, with D possibly TRBD1 on 6 matching bases. V lost 8 bases and J lost 1, with 17 bases in between. Germline loops: CDR1 MNHNY, CDR2 SVGAGI (reference sequence). The CDR3 is 16 amino acids. This chain's CDR3 is CASGDNAGENTGELFF. The CDR3 region has the DNA TGTGCCAGCGGTGACAACGCAGGGGAGAACACCGGGGAGCTGTTTTTT.

This clonotype was counted at least ten times. V gene TRBV20-1 combines with J gene TRBJ1-2; no clear D gene. The germline gives CDR1 DFQATT, CDR2 SNEGSKA (reference sequence). The CDR3 runs to 15 residues. The V end was cut by 0 bases, the J end by 3 bases, with 14 bases between. CDR3 residues: CSARDLGSPYYGYTF. The CDR3 DNA follows: TGCAGTGCTAGAGATCTCGGCAGCCCTTACTATGGCTACACCTTC.

V usage is TRBV7-6 and J usage is TRBJ2-3; D assignment may be TRBD1 or TRBD2 (5 bases each). V gave up 4 bases and J gave up 5 bases, with 7 bases separating them. Germline-derived CDR1 and CDR2 are SGHVS and FNYEAQ. The CDR3 spans 12 residues. The CDR3 sequence is CASSSRGDTQYF. CDR3 bases: TGTGCCAGCAGCTCGAGGGGAGATACGCAGTATTTT.

This clonotype was seen at least ten times. The CDR3 sequence is CASNRRGEETQYF. Here the CDR3 DNA reads TGCGCCAGCAACCGTAGGGGGGAAGAGACCCAGTACTTC. The chain recombines TRBV5-1 with TRBJ2-5; the D call may be TRBD1 or TRBD2 (6 bases each). Germline V gene sequence: CDR1 SGHRS, CDR2 YFSETQ. Trimming took off 6 bases at V and 3 bases at J, with 12 bases between the two ends. The CDR3 spans 13 residues.

V usage is TRBV6-5 and J usage is TRBJ2-7; the match to TRBD1 covers 7 bases. The CDR3 consists of 15 residues. V lost 7 bases to trimming and J lost 0 bases; unmatched junction nucleotides: 9. Germline loops: CDR1 MNHEY, CDR2 SVGAGI. Here the CDR3 reads CASILASGGSYEQYF. The CDR3 DNA sequence: TGTGCCAGCATCTTGGCGTCAGGGGGCTCCTACGAGCAGTACTTC.

This clonotype appeared many times. This chain uses TRBV7-8 with TRBJ1-5, with a possible D match to TRBD2 (5 bases). The DNA end lines up better with TRBJ2-3; the J call may be wrong. Germline CDR1 SGHVS, CDR2 FQNEAQ. The CDR3 sequence is 16 residues long. CDR3: CASSSTEVHSNQPQYF. The CDR3 DNA reads as TGTGCCAGCAGTTCAACGGAGGTTCATAGCAATCAGCCCCAGTATTTT.

This clonotype was recorded at least ten times. This sequence joins TRBV7-2 and TRBJ2-7; D could derive from TRBD1 or TRBD2 (5 bases each). Germline V lookup: CDR1 SGHTA, CDR2 FQGNSA. V was trimmed by 7 bases and J by 2 bases, leaving 12 bases between them. This CDR3 comprises 13 residues. The CDR3 is CASNTGTAYEQYF. Here the CDR3 DNA reads TGTGCCAGCAATACCGGGACCGCCTACGAGCAGTACTTC.

This clonotype was counted ten times or more. This chain connects TRBV27 to TRBJ1-2, with 10 positions matching TRBD1. J was trimmed by 7 bases and V by 4 bases; bases with no gene match: 3. The CDR3 contains 13 residues. Per germline, CDR1 MNHEY and CDR2 SMNVEV (reference sequence). CDR3 amino acids: CASSWGTGVGYTF. The DNA of the CDR3 is TGTGCCAGCAGTTGGGGGACAGGGGTTGGCTACACCTTC.